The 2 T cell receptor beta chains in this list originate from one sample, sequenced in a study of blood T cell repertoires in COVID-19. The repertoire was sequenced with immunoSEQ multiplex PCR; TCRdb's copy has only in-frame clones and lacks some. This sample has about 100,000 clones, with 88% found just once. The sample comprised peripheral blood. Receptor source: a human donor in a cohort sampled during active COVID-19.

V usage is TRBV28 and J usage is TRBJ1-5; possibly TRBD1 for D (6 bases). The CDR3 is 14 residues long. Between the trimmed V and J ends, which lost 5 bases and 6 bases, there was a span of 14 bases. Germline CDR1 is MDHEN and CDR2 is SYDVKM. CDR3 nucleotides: TGTGCCAGCAGTATACTACAGGGTCCTCAGCCCCAGCATTTT. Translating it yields CASSILQGPQPQHF.

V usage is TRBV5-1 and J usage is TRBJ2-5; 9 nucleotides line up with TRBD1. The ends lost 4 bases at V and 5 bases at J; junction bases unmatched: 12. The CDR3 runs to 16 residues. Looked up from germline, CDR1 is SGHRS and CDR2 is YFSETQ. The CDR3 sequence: CASSARTGGAVETQYF. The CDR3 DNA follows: TGCGCCAGCAGCGCAAGAACAGGGGGCGCGGTGGAGACCCAGTACTTC.